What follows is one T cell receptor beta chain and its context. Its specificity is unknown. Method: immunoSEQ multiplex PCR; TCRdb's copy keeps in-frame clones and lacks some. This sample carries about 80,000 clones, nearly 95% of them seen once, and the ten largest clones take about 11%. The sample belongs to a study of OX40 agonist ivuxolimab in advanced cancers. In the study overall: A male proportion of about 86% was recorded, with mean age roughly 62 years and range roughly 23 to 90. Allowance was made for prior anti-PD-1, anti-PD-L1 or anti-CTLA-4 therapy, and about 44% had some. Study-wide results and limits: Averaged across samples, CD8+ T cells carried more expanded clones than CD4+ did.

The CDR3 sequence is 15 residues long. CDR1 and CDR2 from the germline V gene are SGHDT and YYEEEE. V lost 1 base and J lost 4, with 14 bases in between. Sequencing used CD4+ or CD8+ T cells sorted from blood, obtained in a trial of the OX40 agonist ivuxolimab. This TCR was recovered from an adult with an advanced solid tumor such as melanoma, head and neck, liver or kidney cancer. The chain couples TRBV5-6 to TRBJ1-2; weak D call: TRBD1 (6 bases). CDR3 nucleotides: TGTGCCAGCAGCTTGTTCCGGGGGCTTGGCTATGGCTACACCTTC. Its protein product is CASSLFRGLGYGYTF.